The rows below give T cell receptor beta chains drawn from one sample of a study of cytomegalovirus exposure and HLA in healthy donors. Generated by immunoSEQ multiplex PCR, the TCRdb table keeps only in-frame clones and is missing some. The data show approximately 52,000 clones, with roughly 71% seen just once and about 35% held by the top ten. The sequenced material came from PBMCs. Receptor source: a middle-aged man in good health and CMV-seropositive. The CDR3 runs from the conserved cysteine through the conserved F or W. D genes are given only for firm matches. A clone size is listed for some rows: how often the clone was seen (once, few, many), or a class if it is expanded.

clone size | D gene | J gene | V gene | CDR3 DNA | CDR3 protein
few | TRBD1 | TRBJ2-5 | TRBV18 | TGTGCCAGCTCATTCTTCCGGGACAGACAAGAGACCCAGTACTTC | CASSFFRDRQETQYF
few | - | TRBJ1-5 | TRBV25-1 | TGTGCCATCCCGGGGTTGGGGCCCCAGCATTTT | CAIPGLGPQHF
- | - | TRBJ2-4 | TRBV25-1 | TGTGCCAGCAGTAAACAGGGGAGGGCCAAAAACATTCAGTACTTC | CASSKQGRAKNIQYF
- | - | TRBJ2-1 | TRBV7-2 | TGTGCCAGCAGTTTTGAACAGGGAAACCATGAGCAGTTCTTC | CASSFEQGNHEQFF
- | TRBD1 | TRBJ2-7 | TRBV27 | TGTGCCAGCAGCCCGACAGGGAACTCCTACGAGCAGTACTTC | CASSPTGNSYEQYF
- | TRBD1 | TRBJ1-1 | TRBV5-4 | TGTGCCAGCAGGATCGACAGGGGAAACACTGAAGCTTTCTTT | CASRIDRGNTEAFF
- | TRBD1 | TRBJ2-6 | TRBV13 | TGTGCCAGCAGCTCGGGACAGCCCATCTCTGGGGCCAACGTCCTGACTTTC | CASSSGQPISGANVLTF
few | - | TRBJ1-2 | TRBV2 | TGTGCCAGCAGTGAAGATGGGAAGGGGAAGAAAAATGGCTACACCTTC | CASSEDGKGKKNGYTF
few | TRBD1 | TRBJ1-5 | TRBV6-5 | TGTGCCAGCAGTTACTCGGGGACAGGGGCACAGCCCCAGCATTTT | CASSYSGTGAQPQHF
- | - | TRBJ2-7 | TRBV6-5 | TGTGCCAGCAGCCCCCGATTAGTTGACTACGAGCAGTACTTC | CASSPRLVDYEQYF
- | - | TRBJ1-1 | TRBV7-9 | TGTGCCAGCAGCGGGGCCACTGAAGCTTTCTTT | CASSGATEAFF
- | - | TRBJ1-1 | TRBV7-2 | TGTGCCAGCAGCCCTCTCCCCCGCACTGAAGCTTTCTTT | CASSPLPRTEAFF
- | TRBD2 | TRBJ2-1 | TRBV7-7 | TGTGCCAGCAGCCCCGGGACTAGCGCAGATGAGCAGTTCTTC | CASSPGTSADEQFF
- | TRBD1 | TRBJ2-5 | TRBV6-5 | TGTGCCAGCAGTGACCACAGGGGTTACAAGACCCAGTACTTC | CASSDHRGYKTQYF
once | - | TRBJ1-4 | TRBV2 | TGTGCCAGCAGGGAACCCGTCCCCGAAAAACTGTTTTTT | CASREPVPEKLFF
- | - | TRBJ2-7 | TRBV5-4 | TGTGCCAGCAGCTTTCCGGGAACACGGGCCTACGGGCAGTACTTC | CASSFPGTRAYGQYF
- | - | TRBJ1-2 | TRBV29-1 | TGCAGCGTTGAAGATAAATTGGCGGCGTACTATGGCTACACCTTC | CSVEDKLAAYYGYTF
- | - | TRBJ2-1 | TRBV13 | TGTGCCAGCAGCCCGGCGCGGCAGGGTCGAAATGAGCAGTTCTTC | CASSPARQGRNEQFF
- | TRBD2 | TRBJ2-5 | TRBV4-2 | TGTGCCAGCAGCCAGACTAGCGGGGAAGAGACCCAGTACTTC | CASSQTSGEETQYF
- | - | TRBJ1-2 | TRBV7-8 | TGTGCCAGCAGCTTAGGCAGGGAGGTGTCTGGCTACACCTTC | CASSLGREVSGYTF
- | - | TRBJ2-7 | TRBV6-1 | TGTGCCAGCAGTGAAGCACGGGAAGGGAACGAGCAGTACTTC | CASSEAREGNEQYF
few | - | TRBJ2-2 | TRBV6-4 | TGTGCCAGCAGTGTTCAACGGGGGGCTCTCACCGGGGAGCTGTTTTTT | CASSVQRGALTGELFF
- | - | TRBJ1-4 | TRBV25-1 | TGTGCCAGCAGGGCGGGGGTTGGGGATGAAAAACTGTTTTTT | CASRAGVGDEKLFF
- | TRBD2 | TRBJ2-1 | TRBV7-2 | TGTGCCAGCAGCCTTGCTAGCGGGGGGGCCAAGTACAATGAGCAGTTCTTC | CASSLASGGAKYNEQFF
- | TRBD2 | TRBJ2-5 | TRBV7-9 | TGTGCCAGCAGCCCTAGCGGGGGAGCTCAAGAGACCCAGTACTTC | CASSPSGGAQETQYF
- | TRBD1 | TRBJ1-1 | TRBV5-4 | TGTGCCAGCAGCCTCGGACAGGGTAGAATGACTGAAGCTTTCTTT | CASSLGQGRMTEAFF
- | - | TRBJ1-2 | TRBV4-3 | TGCGCCAGCAGCCAAACAGCAGACTATGGCTACACCTTC | CASSQTADYGYTF
few | - | TRBJ2-3 | TRBV5-6 | TGTGCCAGCAGCTTGGTGGCTAGCGCGCAGTATTTT | CASSLVASAQYF
few | - | TRBJ2-7 | TRBV10-3 | TGTGCCATCTACCTTAATACAGGGATTATTGCCCATCGATCGGGATACGAGCAGTACTTC | CAIYLNTGIIAHRSGYEQYF
few | - | TRBJ2-7 | TRBV7-2 | TGTGCCAGCAGCTTAAAACGGGTAGAGCTTTCCTACGAGCAGTACTTC | CASSLKRVELSYEQYF
- | - | TRBJ1-6 | TRBV6-5 | TGTGCCAGCAGTTACACCGGGAAGATTTCACCCCTCCACTTT | CASSYTGKISPLHF
- | TRBD2 | TRBJ2-7 | TRBV7-6 | TGTGCCAGCAGCGATACTAGCGGGGGGGCCTCGGGCGAGCAGTACTTC | CASSDTSGGASGEQYF